A single T cell receptor beta chain is shown here with its context. Its antigen specificity is not known. No quality values exist for individual bases; no much larger clone is one base distant. In total, about 650 healthy bone marrow donors made up the cohort. All cohort members were sampled while nominally healthy, although unrecorded immune exposures were likely present. The donor tested CMV seronegative and was one of the 352 seronegative cohort members. Each donor provided a peripheral blood sample, and peripheral blood mononuclear cells were used for TCR beta sequencing. The Qiagen DNeasy Blood Extraction Kit was used to extract genomic DNA from the blood cell samples. The sample is drawn from a study of cytomegalovirus exposure and HLA in healthy donors (dated 2017 in TCRdb). Concerning the study at large: According to an earlier analysis of 587 of the donors, 200 million or so T cells yielded 90 million to 130 million unique TCR beta sequences and roughly 280 Gb of sequence data. An early release that covered 640 HLA-typed donors contained approximately 290 gigabases of sequencing data and roughly 84 million unique TCR sequences. Of the roughly 410 genotyped donors, 75% to 85% were placed in the genetic ancestry cluster associated with self-reported Caucasian donors. The aim of the study was to test whether cataloging public T cell receptors could identify signatures of past pathogen exposure. The study profiled the T cell repertoires of about 640 subjects by immunosequencing and related them to cytomegalovirus serostatus. In addition to the first cohort of about 650 subjects, a separate validation cohort of about 120 different subjects was used. To predict cytomegalovirus infection status, the study combined high-throughput TCR immunosequencing, statistical association of individual TCRs with disease status, and machine learning. In a later analysis, previously published TCR beta repertoires from about 640 donors were re-analyzed and high-resolution HLA genotyping was added so that TCR occurrence patterns could be studied. The later analysis used no new phenotypic data to find candidate immune exposures, relying instead on TCR beta sequences and their occurrence across donors. An earlier analysis of 587 of the donors used high-throughput TCR beta sequencing to judge whether each TCR beta V gene segment behaved as functional or pseudogenic. Donor age, sex, ethnicity and CMV serostatus were compiled alongside the repertoire data. In a later genetic analysis, genome-wide SNP genotypes for about three fifths of the roughly 670 donors were used, and that subset was treated as a discovery cohort. Every repertoire in the discovery cohort had been generated on one and the same sequencing platform. Both class I and class II loci were covered by HLA typing, at four-digit resolution. The number of donors typed differed by locus, with about 629-630 for A, B, C, DRB1 and DQB1, more than 500 for DQA1, over 600 for DPA1, and 472 for DPB1. Four or five DR-DQ haplotypes were handled as single units for association and clustering because linkage in the cohort was strong. Among about 400 genotyped donors of the cohort, an average of roughly 230,000 unique TCR beta nucleotide sequences was sequenced per donor, of which approximately 18% were non-productive.

Overall study results and their limits: In a later genetic analysis, a missense DCLRE1C variant was associated with V-gene and J-gene trimming of TCR beta chains, and the association was replicated in an independent cohort. According to a later analysis, TCR association rates differed among HLA loci, with DRB1 alleles showing the most associated TCRs and HLA-C alleles showing the fewest. A later analysis reported that several top co-occurrence clusters appeared linked to parvovirus B19, influenza, CMV and Epstein-Barr virus. The classifier was reported to diagnose cytomegalovirus status with high specificity and sensitivity in both the original cohort and the validation cohort. At a false discovery rate of 0.05, a later analysis linked 16,951 TCR beta sequences to specific HLA alleles. Compared with equally common non-associated chains, HLA-associated TCR beta chains in a later analysis were more clonally expanded and had lower generation probabilities. According to a later analysis, most CMV-associated TCR beta chains appeared to be HLA-restricted, and the HLA associations seemed to be driven largely by CMV exposure. In the study, around 150 TCR beta chains were listed as associated with cytomegalovirus. A further reported finding was that TCR beta sequences accurately predicted the HLA-A and HLA-B alleles for most subjects in the first cohort. Roughly uniform sequencing depth across donors was assumed in presence/absence analyses, although this assumption may not hold. For the cohort, immune exposure information was limited to CMV serostatus. It was suggested by the authors that the approach could potentially be generalized to other disease states and immunological phenotypes. Because some donors lacked HLA typing at each locus, the association tests relied only on the typed subset. Because the 87-base-pair reads could not distinguish some IMGT-functional V segments, including TRBV6-2 and TRBV6-3, those segments were excluded. Because counts were too low, seventeen rarely observed V segments, including chromosome 9 orphons, were left out of the earlier analysis of some 640 of the donors. According to a later genetic analysis, donors in an Asian-associated ancestry cluster had fewer N-insertions in productive TCRs than the roughly 700-donor mean. Assigning TCR associations to individual alleles was difficult when HLA alleles, especially DR and DQ, strongly co-occurred. In vitro tests confirmed that a few of the cytomegalovirus-associated TCR beta chains recognize cytomegalovirus antigens. The cohort was sequenced for TCR beta chains only, and without alpha or paired-chain data the features that could be detected were limited. Most TCR sequences were observed very rarely across donors, whereas some public TCRs were present in many individuals. A cluster of highly shared sequence variants was judged likely to represent a technical artifact of the sequencing pipeline. Correlated functional status among segregating V segments might reflect linkage disequilibrium, but an unknown experimental factor could not be ruled out. An earlier analysis of approximately 530 of the donors showed that most TCR beta V segments appeared in productive rearrangements either about 87% or about 30% of the time, which broadly matched IMGT annotations.

The germline V gene encodes CDR1 SNHLY and CDR2 FYNNEI. From cysteine to phenylalanine, the CDR3 is 14 amino acids long. The retained sequence is limited to the CDR3, 42 bases, with the frame set at the first base. V and J are truncated by 1 base and 4 bases respectively, leaving an intervening sequence of 8 bases. Libraries were constructed by the immunoSEQ multiplex PCR assay. The multiplex PCR relied on a mix of 60 forward primers for TCR Vbeta segments and 13 reverse primers for TCR Jbeta segments. A multiplex PCR assay on genomic DNA amplified the CDR3 region of rearranged TCR beta genes. The amplified TCR beta libraries were sequenced on the Illumina HiSeq System as 87-base-pair reads. The paper's processing steps were these. A later analysis counted about 76 million unique TCR beta chains across the 500 to 850 repertoires, and some 12 million of these chains were shared by at least two donors. To remove PCR and sequencing errors, raw reads were error-corrected and collapsed into unique sequences using a nearest-neighbor algorithm that merged closely related sequences. CDR3 sequences were aligned to IMGT reference sequences to assign V, D and J gene segments. For a sequence to be retained, at least a six-nucleotide match to both a V gene segment and a J gene segment was required. Rearrangements were called productive when the CDR3 lacked stop codons and stayed in frame with V and J; all others were non-productive. CDR3 was defined according to IMGT convention as the region running from the second conserved V-encoded cysteine to the conserved J-encoded phenylalanine. The earlier analysis of about 590 of the donors excluded sequences that lacked an unambiguous match to a single V gene segment. In an earlier analysis of roughly 500 of the donors, V segments were called functional above 56.7% productive rearrangements and were called segregating when the between-donor standard deviation exceeded 5%. A statistical classification framework was built to diagnose cytomegalovirus status from the catalog of TCR beta chain sequences. In a later analysis, V and J genes were assigned by comparing TCR nucleotide sequences against IMGT/GENE-DB human TR gene sequences. A later analysis assigned CDR3 sequences and most-parsimonious VDJ recombination scenarios with the TCRdist pipeline. In a later analysis, each TCR beta chain was defined by its CDR3 amino acid sequence together with its V-gene family, and reads lacking a unique V-gene family were excluded. To address suspected cross-contamination and a sequencing artifact, a later analysis removed roughly 640 highly shared, low-generation-probability nucleotide sequences. In a later analysis, a clonal expansion index for each public chain was calculated from normalized within-repertoire ranks of inferred template counts. Generation probabilities in a later analysis came from a VDJ recombination model fitted to out-of-frame rearrangements, and those results were checked against IGoR. A later analysis scored TCR-TCR, TCR-HLA and TCR-CMV co-occurrence with hypergeometric tests, applying a repertoire-size bias correction to TCR pairs. In a later analysis, false discovery rates were estimated by permuting HLA or CMV assignments 20 times. In a later analysis, co-occurring TCRs were grouped using DBSCAN, and TCRdist sequence similarity was added for clustering within HLA-allele-positive subsets. For co-occurrence clustering, repertoires with fewer than 30,000 or more than 120,000 public chains were excluded, along with roughly 5 repertoires with anomalous nucleotide sharing. TCRdb limited this immuneACCESS table to in-frame rearrangements with V and J called. A share of clones is missing; checked studies link under half to unresolved V genes, and the rest is unexplained. Clone size and V and J calls were adopted from that table, with D and trimming inferred from the DNA. For this sample the table gives 150,000 or so clones, of which about 83% were detected only once. Jointly, the top ten make up over 3% of the sample.

The specimen was PBMCs. The chain was built from TRBV2 and TRBJ1-3; no confident D gene assignment can be made. The clonotype originates from a woman aged 40 to 55 in good health and CMV-seronegative. The DNA is TGTGCCAGCAGTGAAGGGGCGCGAGGAAACACCATATATTTT. This codes for CASSEGARGNTIYF.